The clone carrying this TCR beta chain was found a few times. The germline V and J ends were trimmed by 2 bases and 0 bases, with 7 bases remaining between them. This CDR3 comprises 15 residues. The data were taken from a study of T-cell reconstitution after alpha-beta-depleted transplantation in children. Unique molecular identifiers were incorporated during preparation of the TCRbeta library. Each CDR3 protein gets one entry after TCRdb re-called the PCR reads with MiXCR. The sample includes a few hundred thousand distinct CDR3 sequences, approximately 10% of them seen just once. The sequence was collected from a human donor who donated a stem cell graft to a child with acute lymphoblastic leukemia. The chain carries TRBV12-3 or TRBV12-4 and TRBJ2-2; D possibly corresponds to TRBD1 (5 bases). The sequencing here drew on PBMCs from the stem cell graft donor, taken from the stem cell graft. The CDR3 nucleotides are TGTGCCAGCAGTTTATGGGGCGCGAACACCGGGGAGCTGTTTTTT. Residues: CASSLWGANTGELFF.